This is a list of T cell receptor beta chains from one sample in a study of cytomegalovirus exposure and HLA in healthy donors. The protocol was immunoSEQ multiplex PCR, while the TCRdb copy is restricted to in-frame clones and leaves out a portion. The sample holds about 130,000 clones, roughly 70% seen once. The sample consisted of PBMCs. The receptor source for this set is a man aged 40-55 years in good health and CMV-seropositive. Both conserved end residues are part of each CDR3. Fields, in order: V gene, D gene, clone size, J gene, CDR3 DNA, CDR3 protein. D genes are given only for firm matches. Expanded clones get a size class; other rows say once, few or many, or leave the size out.

>TRBV6-5|.|.|TRBJ1-1
TGTGCCAGCAGTCTGGGACACTACACTGAAGCTTTCTTT
CASSLGHYTEAFF
>TRBV6-1|.|.|TRBJ2-7
TGTGCCAGCAGTGAATTAAACAGTCCAAGGGGCGAGCAGTACTTC
CASSELNSPRGEQYF
>TRBV13|.|.|TRBJ2-1
TGTGTCAGCAGCTTGGCCCCCAATGAGCAGTTCTTC
CVSSLAPNEQFF
>TRBV5-5|TRBD1|few|TRBJ1-1
TGTGCCAGCAGCATAGGGGACAGGAACACTGAAGCTTTCTTT
CASSIGDRNTEAFF
>TRBV18|.|.|TRBJ1-1
TGTGCCAGCTCACCCACAGGGAACACTGAAGCTTTCTTT
CASSPTGNTEAFF
>TRBV30|.|.|TRBJ1-5
TGTGCCTGGAGTGTACATGGACAGCTCAATCAGCCCCAGCATTTT
CAWSVHGQLNQPQHF
>TRBV11-1|.|.|TRBJ1-1
TGTGCCAGCAGCTTAGCTAATCCGGGGACTGAAGCTTTCTTT
CASSLANPGTEAFF
>TRBV18|.|.|TRBJ2-3
TGTGCCAGCTCACCCACCAGATCTAGCACAGATACGCAGTATTTT
CASSPTRSSTDTQYF
>TRBV6-1|.|.|TRBJ2-5
TGTGCCAGCAGTGAATCGCTGGCAGAGACCCAGTACTTC
CASSESLAETQYF
>TRBV9|.|.|TRBJ1-2
TGTGCCAGCAGCGTAGTAAGCGCTAACTATGGCTACACCTTC
CASSVVSANYGYTF
>TRBV9|TRBD2|.|TRBJ2-3
TGTGCCAGCAGCGTAGGCGCGGGGGGTTACACAGATACGCAGTATTTT
CASSVGAGGYTDTQYF
>TRBV2|TRBD1|.|TRBJ1-1
TGTGCCAGCAGTGACAGGGGGCTATCGAACACTGAAGCTTTCTTT
CASSDRGLSNTEAFF
>TRBV6-5|TRBD2|.|TRBJ2-3
TGTGCCAGCAGTTACAAGGGAGGGCATAGCACAGATACGCAGTATTTT
CASSYKGGHSTDTQYF
>TRBV5-1|TRBD2|.|TRBJ2-3
TGCGCCAGCAGCTCGCGGGTAGCGGGAGAGGGGAGAGGAGACACAGATACGCAGTATTTT
CASSSRVAGEGRGDTDTQYF
>TRBV5-6|.|.|TRBJ1-1
TGTGCCAGCAGCCGGGACATAGGAAACACTGAAGCTTTCTTT
CASSRDIGNTEAFF
>TRBV5-6|.|.|TRBJ1-2
TGTGCCAGCAGCTTGGGACCGCAGAGCCCGGGTGGCTACACCTTC
CASSLGPQSPGGYTF
>TRBV5-1|.|once|TRBJ1-3
TGCGCCAGCAGCGAGAGCGGGATGGGAAACACCATATATTTT
CASSESGMGNTIYF
>TRBV7-6|TRBD2|few|TRBJ2-1
TGTGCCAGCAGCCTCCGGGGGGAAAGAAACAATGAGCAGTTCTTC
CASSLRGERNNEQFF
>TRBV5-1|TRBD1|once|TRBJ2-7
TGCGCCAGCAGCTTGATGGGGACAGGGGGATACGAGCAGTACTTC
CASSLMGTGGYEQYF
>TRBV6-5|TRBD1|once|TRBJ1-6
TGTGCCAGCAGTACCGGACAGGGTTATTCACCCCTCCACTTT
CASSTGQGYSPLHF
>TRBV5-4|TRBD2|once|TRBJ2-1
TGTGCCAGCAGCGGGACTAGCGGGAGAGGTGGTGAGCAGTTCTTC
CASSGTSGRGGEQFF
>TRBV9|.|few|TRBJ2-1
TGTGCCAGCAGCGTAGATGGCAGGGGTTCGTGGAATGAGCAGTTCTTC
CASSVDGRGSWNEQFF
>TRBV27|.|.|TRBJ2-6
TGTGCCAGCAGTTCCCCAGCAGGGGCTGGGGCCAACGTCCTGACTTTC
CASSSPAGAGANVLTF
>TRBV19|TRBD2|.|TRBJ2-5
TGTGCCAGTAGTATTCGGGGGGATCAAGAGACCCAGTACTTC
CASSIRGDQETQYF
>TRBV6-5|TRBD2|few|TRBJ2-3
TGTGCCAGCAGTTTGCGGGAGTTCGACACAGATACGCAGTATTTT
CASSLREFDTDTQYF
>TRBV5-1|.|few|TRBJ2-7
TGCGCCAGCAGCTCCTCTCAGGGGCGGTTCTACGAGCAGTACTTC
CASSSSQGRFYEQYF
>TRBV10-1|TRBD2|.|TRBJ2-1
TGCGCCAGCAGTGATGGTGGAGCGGGATCGGGTGAGCAGTTCTTC
CASSDGGAGSGEQFF
>TRBV7-2|.|.|TRBJ2-7
TGTGCCAGCAGCGCACCCCCCAGGCATTACGAGCAGTACTTC
CASSAPPRHYEQYF
>TRBV28|.|.|TRBJ1-2
TGTGCCAGCAGTACCTCCGTACAGGGTAACTATGGCTACACCTTC
CASSTSVQGNYGYTF